This entry features one T cell receptor (beta chain) sequence. The target antigen is unknown. The junction and the germline gene differ at one end; a read error may be behind it. The CDR3 has 12 residues. Looked up from germline, CDR1 is GTSNPN and CDR2 is SVGIG (reference sequence). Genomic DNA of every subset was divided equally among multiple immunoSEQ plates. TCRdb's copy holds only in-frame clones and misses some; the assay was immunoSEQ multiplex PCR. The sample holds a few million clones, around nine tenths seen once. This entry belongs to a study of shared clonotypes between healthy human individuals. Study-wide findings and caveats: Limited genetic and exposure-history diversity came from having few donors.

Sequences were obtained from naive CD4+ T cells sorted from blood. Subset indicated: CD45RA+ positively selected. This TCR was recovered from a man aged 18 to 30 in good health. This rearrangement joins TRBV30 to TRBJ2-7; D is possibly TRBD1 (6 bases). CDR3 DNA sequence: TGTGCCTGGAGGGATACCGGGACACCTACCCACTTC. Protein product: CAWRDTGTPTHF.